This TCR beta chain was recovered during a study of beta chain features in type 1 diabetes. From germline, CDR1 is LNHDA and CDR2 SQIVND (reference sequence). CDR3 size: 14 residues. V lost 6 bases, J lost 5 bases, and 7 bases stayed unmatched. Sequencing targeted expressed TCRB transcripts, as all isolated RNA had been reverse transcribed. The protocol was immunoSEQ multiplex PCR, while the TCRdb copy is restricted to in-frame clones and leaves out a portion. The profile shows some 330,000 clones, about 10% of them singletons. This clone was seen more than once but under ten times. Sequencing used naive CD4+ T cells from blood. The genes are TRBV19 and TRBJ2-1; TRBD2 matches at 7 bases. The receptor comes from a woman aged 25-40 years in good health. CDR3 protein: CASSPGTTNNEQFF. The DNA for the CDR3 is TGTGCCAGTAGCCCCGGGACTACCAACAATGAGCAGTTCTTC.